This T cell receptor (beta chain) was identified in a study of T cells after yellow fever vaccination (dated by TCRdb to about 2019). Context from the whole study: The SMART-Seq v4 Ultra Low Input RNA kit was used to prepare libraries from fractions with low cell numbers. Two healthy male donors, one aged 18 to 29 and one aged 30 to 40 years, made up the cohort. Blood was collected at multiple timepoints before and after primary and secondary immunization, and bulk PBMC replicates and cell subsets were isolated. To track T-cell clones before and after primary and booster YFV17D yellow fever vaccination, bulk TCR alpha and beta repertoires were sequenced longitudinally. Study-wide findings and limitations: Compared with the primary T-cell response, the secondary T-cell response was faster but weaker, reaching its peak on day 5 rather than on day 15. Most clones expanded after primary vaccination were re-detected after the booster (almost 98% of CD4 and around 86% of CD8), suggesting broad memory maintenance. A small share of clonotypes was detected in both CD4 and CD8 compartments, with the overlap likely arising from convergent recombination. Computational filtering was required because FACS-sorted repertoires could contain abundant contaminating clonotypes from the bulk population. The study included only a couple of donors, which limits how far the findings can be generalized.

Including the terminal cysteine and phenylalanine, the CDR3 comprises 15 residues. The DNA shown is the 45-base CDR3, in frame from base 1. From V the trimming removes 3 bases and from J it removes 3 bases, while the gene matches leave 4 bases of the junction unaccounted for. CDR1 and CDR2, per the germline V gene, are MGHRA and YSYEKL. There are a few counts of this clonotype. This receptor's antigen is unknown. No clone much larger than this one lies a single base away; base qualities are absent. The treatment or condition label of this sample denotes: live attenuated yellow fever vaccine strain. PBMCs were isolated from peripheral blood using a standard Ficoll-Paque protocol. Dynabeads CD4 and CD8 positive selection kits were used to isolate CD4 and CD8 T-cell fractions. TriZol was used to extract RNA from bulk PBMCs, from CD4 and CD8 fractions, and from dextramer-positive and dextramer-negative fractions.

The sequencer listed for this sample is Illumina NovaSeq 6000. TCR cDNA was synthesized by 5'RACE template switching, through which a universal primer site and unique molecular identifiers were introduced. cDNA synthesis was primed from both the TCR alpha and TCR beta constant segments. Library amplification involved two PCR steps, and the second step added sample barcodes and sequencing adapters. Sequencing of libraries was performed on Illumina HiSeq 2500 (2x100 bp) or NovaSeq (2x150 bp). Per the original workflow: Demultiplexing of reads and collapsing into UMI consensus sequences were performed with MIGEC, and V(D)J alignment was carried out with MiXCR. Clonotypes responding to the vaccine were identified with edgeR on replicate PBMC samples, with the criteria of FDR below 0.01 and a log2 fold change above 5 up to day 15. Each bulk clonotype was labeled CD4 or CD8 based on which sequenced repertoire, CD4 or CD8, contained the clonotype at higher abundance. TCRdb's own reprocessing of the public reads used fastp at Q25 and MiXCR and kept productive beta chains. Each CDR3 protein gets just one entry, which takes the most common genes and DNA from the rows behind it. TCRdb assigned the V and J calls; the authors' analysis was not used. Within this sample are approximately 160,000 distinct CDR3 sequences, with over 7% of them counted one time only. Jointly, the top ten make up 35% to 40% of the sample.

In this chain, TRBV4-1 is recombined with TRBJ1-2; 10 of the junction bases match TRBD1. The sequence came from a man between 18 and 35 years old who received the YFV17D yellow fever vaccine. Sample: CD8+ T cells sorted from PBMCs, taken 45 days after the yellow fever booster vaccination. At the DNA level, the sequence is TGCGCCAGCAGCCATCAGACAGGGGGCGACTATGGCTACACCTTC. It translates as CASSHQTGGDYGYTF.